The next 19 T cell receptor beta chains were all read from a single sample in a study of blood T cells in healthy people across ages. With a J-beta primer mix and a sample-barcoded 5' primer, a second PCR ran about 7 to 11 cycles. MiXCR, applied by TCRdb to the 5' RACE reads, yields one record per CDR3 protein. The data hold approximately 1,000,000 distinct CDR3 sequences, with around two fifths observed a single time. Sample: blood. Every receptor here comes from a man younger than 35 in good health.

The chain carries TRBV20-1 and TRBJ2-7; TRBD2 matches at 8 bases. Trimming took 6 bases from V and 7 from J; bases not matched to a gene: 14. The CDR3 spans 14 residues. The germline CDR1 and CDR2 sequences are DFQATT and SNEGSKA (reference sequence). The CDR3 DNA reads as TGCAGTGCCATCGGGGGGGGCCTTTACAATGAGCAGTACTTC. Protein sequence: CSAIGGGLYNEQYF.

The genes are TRBV3-1 and TRBJ2-1, with a tentative D call TRBD2 (5 bases). CDR1 and CDR2 from the germline V gene are LGHDT and YNNKEL (reference sequence). The CDR3 contains 16 residues. Trimming took 1 base from V and 3 from J, leaving 13 bases between them. DNA for the CDR3: TGTGCCAGCAGCCAAGTCGCGAGCGGCGGCTACAATGAGCAGTTCTTC. This codes for CASSQVASGGYNEQFF.

This chain joins TRBV7-9 and TRBJ1-1, with D maybe TRBD1 (5 bases). Between the trimmed V and J ends, which lost 5 bases and 4 bases, there was a span of 11 bases. The CDR3 is 13 residues long. Per the germline V gene, CDR1 is SEHNR and CDR2 is FQNEAQ (reference sequence). The CDR3 bases are TGTGCCAGCAGCGAACCCGGGACCACTGAAGCTTTCTTT. Translated, it gives CASSEPGTTEAFF.

The chain uses TRBV3-1 and TRBJ1-1, with D unclear. This CDR3 spans 18 amino acids. Trimming removed 0 bases at V and 5 bases at J, with 22 bases between. The germline V gene encodes CDR1 LGHDT and CDR2 YNNKEL (reference sequence). The CDR3 region is CASSQDFGLTPAGTEAFF. The CDR3 DNA reads TGTGCCAGCAGCCAAGATTTTGGGCTGACGCCTGCGGGTACTGAAGCTTTCTTT.

J is TRBJ1-2 and V is TRBV12-5, with D maybe TRBD1 (5 bases). Germline V gene lookup returns CDR1 LGHNT and CDR2 FRNRAP. V was cut by 7 bases and J by 4 bases, with 22 bases left in between. CDR3 length: 16 residues. CDR3 residues: CASASSGGTSIYGYTF. In DNA form, the CDR3 reads TGTGCTAGTGCCTCTTCCGGAGGGACGTCCATCTATGGCTACACCTTC. Full variable domain (rest looked up from reference TRBV12-5 and TRBJ1-2): DARVTQTPRHKVTEMGQEVTMRCQPILGHNTVFWYRQTMMQGLELLAYFRNRAPLDDSGMPKDRFSAEMPDATLATLKIQPSEPRDSAVYFCASASSGGTSIYGYTFGSGTRLTVV.

The rearrangement uses TRBV25-1 and TRBJ2-7; TRBD2 agrees at 7 bases. The tail of the sequence fits TRBJ2-5 better, so the J call may be wrong. This CDR3 spans 16 amino acids. Looked up from germline, CDR1 is MGHDK and CDR2 is SYGVNS. CDR3: CASSPGGWTTQETQYF. In DNA form, the CDR3 reads TGTGCCAGCAGCCCCGGGGGGTGGACGACGCAAGAGACCCAGTACTTC.

As regards this clonotype: A read error may produce the germline difference seen at one junction end. This chain links TRBV7-9 with TRBJ2-5; 9 nucleotides line up with TRBD1. CDR3 length: 15 residues. Germline-derived CDR1 and CDR2 are SEHNR and FQNEAQ (reference sequence). The CDR3 protein is CVSSPPTGGQETQYF. The CDR3 DNA follows: TGTGTCAGCAGCCCCCCGACAGGGGGGCAAGAGACCCAGTACTTC.

This clonotype was observed a few times. The genes are TRBV3-1 and TRBJ1-2; D is possibly TRBD1 (6 bases). CDR3 size: 14 residues. CDR1 and CDR2 from the germline V gene are LGHDT and YNNKEL (reference sequence). V lost 1 base to trimming and J lost 13 bases, with 19 bases between them. CDR3 sequence (DNA): TGTGCCAGCAGCCAAGTCGATCGAGGACAGTCCTGCACCTTC. Translating gives CASSQVDRGQSCTF.

In regard to this clonotype: The junction departs from germline at one end; a sequencing error may be responsible. The chain couples TRBV7-9 to TRBJ2-1; 9 bases align to TRBD2. CDR3 length: 16 residues. Germline V gene sequence: CDR1 SEHNR, CDR2 FQNEAQ (reference sequence). Written as DNA, the CDR3 is TGTGCCAGCAGCTTAAGACTAGCGGACTCCTACAATGCGCAGTTCTTC. Protein sequence: CASSLRLADSYNAQFF. Combining the CDR3 with reference TRBV7-9 and TRBJ2-1 gives the whole variable domain DTGVSQNPRHKITKRGQNVTFRCDPISEHNRLYWYRQTLGQGPEFLTYFQNEAQLEKSRLLSDRFSAERPKGSFSTLEIQRTEQGDSAMYLCASSLRLADSYNAQFFGPGTRLTVL.

The chain joins TRBV6-5 to TRBJ1-1; D not resolved. Trimming shortened V by 5 bases and J by 1 base, and 11 bases separated the two germline ends. Germline CDR1 is MNHEY and CDR2 is SVGAGI. The CDR3 sequence is 14 residues long. The CDR3 sequence is CASSVWVENTEAFF. The CDR3 DNA sequence: TGTGCCAGCAGTGTATGGGTGGAGAACACTGAAGCTTTCTTT.

The chain recombines TRBV20-1 with TRBJ1-5, with a weak D call TRBD1 (5 bases). There are 17 residues in the CDR3. CDR1 is DFQATT, CDR2 SNEGSKA, per germline (reference sequence). The V and J ends lost 1 base and 4 bases respectively, with 20 bases between them. The DNA for the CDR3 is TGCAGTGCTAGAGTGGAACAGGACGGAAGTTGGAATCAGCCCCAGCATTTT. Residues: CSARVEQDGSWNQPQHF.

The V call is TRBV10-3, the J call TRBJ1-4; D unresolved. The V gene's germline CDR1 is ENHRY and CDR2 SYGVKD. With 0 bases removed from V and 8 bases from J, the gap between germline ends came to 13 bases. This CDR3 is built from 15 residues. CDR3: CAISESGSLGEKLFF. CDR3 nucleotide sequence: TGTGCCATCAGTGAGTCGGGGAGCCTGGGAGAAAAACTGTTTTTT.

The chain links TRBV6-2 or TRBV6-3 to TRBJ1-5, with a tentative D call TRBD1 (5 bases). The CDR3 spans 16 residues. Germline CDR1 MNHEY, CDR2 SVGEGT. Trimming left V 8 bases short and J 0 bases short, with 17 bases between. The CDR3 loop is CASQIDSQNSNQPQHF. CDR3 nucleotide sequence: TGTGCCAGCCAAATCGACAGCCAGAATAGCAATCAGCCCCAGCATTTT.

This clonotype was counted between two and nine times. The rearrangement uses TRBV6-6 and TRBJ2-3, with 7 bases lining up with TRBD1. The CDR3 contains 15 residues. V gave up 5 bases and J gave up 0 bases; unmatched junction bases: 5. Germline CDR1 and CDR2: MNHNY and SVGAGI (reference sequence). CDR3 nucleotide sequence: TGTGCCAGCAGTCACAGGGGTCACAGCACAGATACGCAGTATTTT. Its protein is CASSHRGHSTDTQYF.

Only a few counts were recorded for this clonotype. The V gene is TRBV9, the J gene TRBJ2-1; D is possibly TRBD2 (7 bases). Trimming removed 3 bases at V and 1 base at J, with 20 bases between. The germline V gene encodes CDR1 SGDLS and CDR2 YYNGEE. This CDR3 is built from 18 residues. The CDR3 DNA sequence: TGTGCCAGCAGCGCTCCTAAGGAGGGGGGGGCTTCCTACAATGAGCAGTTCTTC. As protein: CASSAPKEGGASYNEQFF.

The chain combines TRBV12-3 or TRBV12-4 with TRBJ1-2; D is uncertain. Trimming shortened V by 6 bases and J by 6 bases, and 14 bases separated the two germline ends. The CDR3 contains 13 residues. The chain's CDR3 is CASRTGRSDGYTF. DNA for the CDR3: TGTGCCAGCAGAACCGGTCGCTCGGATGGCTACACCTTC.

This clonotype was counted a few times. This rearrangement joins TRBV5-5 to TRBJ2-7; 9 bases agree with TRBD2. Germline lookup yields CDR1 SGHKS and CDR2 YYEKEE (reference sequence). Trimming took 3 bases from V and 3 from J; bases not matched to a gene: 4. This CDR3 spans 14 amino acids. CDR3 residues: CASSSGLARYEQYF. As DNA, the CDR3 is TGTGCCAGCAGCTCGGGACTAGCCCGCTACGAGCAGTACTTC.

The chain joins TRBV20-1 to TRBJ2-1; perhaps TRBD2 as D (5 bases). Germline V lookup: CDR1 DFQATT, CDR2 SNEGSKA (reference sequence). The V gene lost 0 bases and the J gene lost 3 bases, with 15 bases spanning the gap. The CDR3 runs 16 residues. The CDR3 DNA reads TGCAGTGCTAGAGATCTGCCGGGGAATTTCTACAATGAGCAGTTCTTC. Its protein is CSARDLPGNFYNEQFF.

This clonotype has a handful of counts. V usage is TRBV4-2 and J usage is TRBJ1-2; D is ambiguous. The V gene's germline CDR1 is LGHNA and CDR2 YNFKEQ. Trimming removed 1 base at V and 4 bases at J, with 16 bases between. The CDR3 runs to 16 residues. The CDR3 DNA follows: TGTGCCAGCAGCCAAGGATCCCCAGGCGGAAGCTATGGCTACACCTTC. This sequence encodes CASSQGSPGGSYGYTF.